Listed here is a single T cell receptor (beta chain). This specimen comes from a study of blood T cell repertoires in COVID-19. Only in-frame clones appear in the TCRdb table, and some are missing; sequencing was by immunoSEQ multiplex PCR. This sample has around 220,000 clones, with roughly 90% found just once. Trimming took 2 bases from V and 6 from J; bases not matched to a gene: 6. Germline loops: CDR1 MDHEN, CDR2 SYDVKM. CDR3 length equals 16 residues. The rearrangement links TRBV28 to TRBJ2-1; 11 bases are a match to TRBD2. This clonotype was obtained from a man aged 40-50 years with active or convalescent COVID-19. The sequenced sample was peripheral blood. Here the CDR3 DNA reads TGTGCCAGCAGTTTAGCAACACTAGCGGGAGTCAATGAGCAGTTCTTC. Its translation: CASSLATLAGVNEQFF.